The clone carrying this TCR beta chain was picked up a small number of times. The antigen is not known. This sample stems from a study of TIL therapy for anti-PD-1-resistant metastatic lung cancer. Across the whole study: Half of patients were current or former smokers.

Time point in this sample: pre-treatment sample, taken before nivolumab and TIL therapy. Pleural nodules or supraclavicular lymph nodes made up most of the excised metastases sampled. Stage 4 NSCLC adults joined between late 2017 and January 2020. Sequencing used immunoSEQ v3. The method was immunoSEQ multiplex PCR; TCRdb's version includes in-frame clones alone and lacks a portion of them. The top ten clones hold roughly 7.4% of a sample with just over 25,000 clones, 72% of them seen once. Study-wide findings and caveats: This highly selected cohort may not generalize to typical lung cancer patients.

The sequencing used tumor tissue, collected at baseline. This sequence was found in a person aged 30 to 80 with non-small cell lung cancer.

In nucleotides, the CDR3 is TGTGCCAGCAGCCGCACAAGAACGGGAGATTCACCCCTCCACTTT. This translates into CASSRTRTGDSPLHF. The rearrangement uses TRBV6-5 and TRBJ1-6; no reliable D call. The germline CDR1 and CDR2 sequences are MNHEY and SVGAGI. Trimming removed 6 bases at V and 8 bases at J, with 17 bases between. This CDR3 is 15 amino acids long.